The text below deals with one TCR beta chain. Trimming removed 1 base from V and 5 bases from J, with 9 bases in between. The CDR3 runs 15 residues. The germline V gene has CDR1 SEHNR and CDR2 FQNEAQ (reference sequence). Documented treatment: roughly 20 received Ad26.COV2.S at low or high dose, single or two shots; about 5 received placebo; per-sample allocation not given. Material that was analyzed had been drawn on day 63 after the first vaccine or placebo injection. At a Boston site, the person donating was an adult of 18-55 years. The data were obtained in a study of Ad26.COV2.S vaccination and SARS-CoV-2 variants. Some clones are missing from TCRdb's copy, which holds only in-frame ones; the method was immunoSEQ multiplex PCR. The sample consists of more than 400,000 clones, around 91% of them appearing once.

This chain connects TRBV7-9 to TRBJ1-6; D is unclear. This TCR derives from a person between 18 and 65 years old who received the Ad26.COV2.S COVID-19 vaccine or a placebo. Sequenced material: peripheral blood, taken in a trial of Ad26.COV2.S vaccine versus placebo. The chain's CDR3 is CASSLGSGHNSPLHF. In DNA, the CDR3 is TGTGCCAGCAGCTTAGGGTCAGGACATAATTCACCCCTCCACTTT.